This T cell receptor (beta chain) was documented in a study of Tregs in tolerant kidney transplant recipients. Profiled with immunoSEQ multiplex PCR; TCRdb holds only in-frame clones, not every one. The table has roughly 80,000 clones, roughly 98% seen once. CDR1 is MNHNS and CDR2 is SASEGT in the germline V gene. The germline V and J ends were trimmed by 5 bases and 1 base, with 11 bases remaining between them. The CDR3 has 14 amino acids. CD4+CD25+CD127- Tregs, CD4+CD25- non-Tregs, CD4 and CD8 cells were sorted. The study's findings and limits: Changing PCR primers prevented nucleotide comparison between some patients' samples. No direct test of biological reproducibility was done here. Tregs expanded with activated donor B cells seemed most donor-specific.

A word on this clone: Its antigen is still unknown.

The sequence was collected from a human donor who received a combined kidney and bone marrow transplant. This chain uses TRBV6-1 with TRBJ1-2; no reliable D call. The input for sequencing was CD4+ T cells from blood, taken before the transplant. CDR3 bases: TGTGCCAGCAGTTTTGTAGAGGGTAACTATGGCTACACCTTC. This codes for CASSFVEGNYGYTF.